The source of this T cell receptor (beta chain) is a study of blood T cell repertoires in COVID-19. Study context: Sites in the United States, Italy and Spain provided acute and convalescent COVID-19 samples.

Germline assignment: CDR1 MDHEN and CDR2 SYDVKM. Trimming took off 7 bases at V and 6 bases at J, with 18 bases between the two ends. The CDR3 sequence is 14 residues long. The authors' processing: Scientists estimated how many nucleated cells there were by amplifying reference gene primers. Using immunoSEQ multiplex PCR, the repertoire was profiled, and TCRdb retains in-frame clones only, with some absent. V and J calls and clone size are given by that table; D and trimming were obtained from the DNA. In the table there are around 97,000 clones, roughly 90% of which are singletons. This clonotype was sampled from a human donor in a cohort sampled during active COVID-19. The J gene is TRBJ1-1, the V gene TRBV28; TRBD1 might be the D (6 bases). The sample was peripheral blood. The CDR3, as DNA: TGTGCCAGCATTAAAATAGGGGAGGGGGCTGAAGCTTTCTTT. It encodes CASIKIGEGAEAFF.